This T cell receptor (beta chain) was documented in a study of T cells in Graves' hyperthyroidism and ophthalmopathy. As to this clonotype: Its antigen is currently unknown.

The CDR3 runs to 12 residues. V lost 11 bases, J lost 5 bases, and 13 bases lay in between. The germline CDR1 and CDR2 sequences are ENHRY and SYGVKD. Amplification of TCR beta CDR3 regions used RNA as the template. Carried out on the TCR CDR3, a first-round RT-PCR used the HTBI primer set. TCRdb ran MiXCR on the multiplex PCR reads and lists one entry per CDR3 protein. The sample shows 530,000 or so distinct CDR3 sequences, over 15% of them seen only once. Overall study results and limits: The model made its ophthalmopathy prediction, and onset followed a median 6.5 months later.

This TCR was recovered from a woman aged 18 to 35 with Graves' ophthalmopathy. This chain links TRBV10-3 with TRBJ2-1; tentative D call: TRBD1 (6 bases). Input material: blood. The chain's CDR3 is CAYGTSDNEQFF. As DNA, the CDR3 is TGTGCCTACGGGACATCGGACAATGAGCAGTTCTTC.